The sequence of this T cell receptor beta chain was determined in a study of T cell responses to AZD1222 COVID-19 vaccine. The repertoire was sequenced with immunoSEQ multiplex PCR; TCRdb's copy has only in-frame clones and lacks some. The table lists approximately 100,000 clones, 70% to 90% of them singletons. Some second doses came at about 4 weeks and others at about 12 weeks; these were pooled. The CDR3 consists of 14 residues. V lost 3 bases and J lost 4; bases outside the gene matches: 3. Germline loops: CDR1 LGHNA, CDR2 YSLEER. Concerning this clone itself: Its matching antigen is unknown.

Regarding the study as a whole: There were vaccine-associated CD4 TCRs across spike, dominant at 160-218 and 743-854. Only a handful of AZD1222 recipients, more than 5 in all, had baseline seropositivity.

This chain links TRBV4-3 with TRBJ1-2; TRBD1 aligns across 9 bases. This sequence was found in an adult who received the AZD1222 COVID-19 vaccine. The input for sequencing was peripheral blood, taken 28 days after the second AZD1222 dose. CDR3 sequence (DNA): TGCGCCAGCAGCCAGGACAGGGGCCTCTATGGCTACACCTTC. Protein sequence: CASSQDRGLYGYTF.